The TCR beta chain described here comes from a study of blood T cell repertoires in COVID-19. Study at large: From T cells, B-cell-depleted T cells, or PBMCs came the material, which was cDNA or gDNA.

Deletions cut 4 bases from V and 1 base from J, with 14 bases between. The CDR3 covers 16 residues. Germline lookup yields CDR1 MGHRA and CDR2 YSYEKL. Generated by immunoSEQ multiplex PCR, the TCRdb table keeps only in-frame clones and is missing some. The repertoire holds just over 300,000 clones, with over 80% as singletons. This TCR came from a woman in her late teens or twenties who had recovered from COVID-19. Sequencing input: PBMCs or T cells enriched from blood (not recorded which). The chain links TRBV4-1 to TRBJ1-3; a possible D gene is TRBD1 (6 bases). The CDR3 region has the DNA TGCGCCAGCAGCCGCCGGACAGAACAGTCTGGAAACACCATATATTTT. Translated: CASSRRTEQSGNTIYF.